This entry lists 5 T cell receptor beta chains sequenced from one sample in a study of cytomegalovirus exposure and HLA in healthy donors. Both 60 Vbeta primers and 13 Jbeta primers went into the PCR. Measured with immunoSEQ multiplex PCR; TCRdb has only the in-frame clones, and not every one. The data show about 94,000 clones, approximately 80% seen once. The sequencing input was PBMCs. All receptors come from a human donor in good health.

V gene TRBV6-6 combines with J gene TRBJ2-1; TRBD1 might be the D (5 bases). This CDR3 region has 13 residues. From germline, CDR1 is MNHNY and CDR2 SVGAGI (reference sequence). V lost 6 bases and J lost 10, with 16 bases in between. CDR3 nucleotide sequence: TGTGCCAGCAGCGCCGGACCGCACAGGGAGCAGTTCTTC. Protein: CASSAGPHREQFF.

The genes are TRBV5-8 and TRBJ2-1, with 9 bases identical to TRBD1. The germline CDR1 and CDR2 sequences are SGHTS and YDEGEE. This CDR3 comprises 16 residues. With V trimmed by 2 bases and J by 1 base, 4 bases remained unmatched. This CDR3 reads CASSFTGGSSYNEQFF. In DNA form, the CDR3 reads TGTGCCAGCAGCTTTACAGGGGGCTCTTCCTACAATGAGCAGTTCTTC.

This clone was detected only once. The CDR3 is CASSLGQGVNTIYF. The CDR3 DNA sequence: TGTGCCAGCAGCTTGGGACAGGGAGTTAACACCATATATTTT. The chain recombines TRBV5-4 with TRBJ1-3, with 7 bases lining up with TRBD1. Germline V gene data show CDR1 as SGHNT and CDR2 as YYREEE (reference sequence). Trimming at V came to 0 bases and at J to 7 bases, leaving 4 bases not matched to a gene. The CDR3 sequence is 14 residues long.

Only a few counts were recorded for this clone. The chain is built from TRBV27 and TRBJ1-1; TRBD1 might be the D (5 bases). Germline loops: CDR1 MNHEY, CDR2 SMNVEV (reference sequence). CDR3 length: 15 amino acids. V gave up 1 base and J gave up 0 bases, with 9 bases separating them. Here the CDR3 reads CASSLFSRVNTEAFF. CDR3 bases: TGTGCCAGCAGTTTATTCTCCAGGGTGAACACTGAAGCTTTCTTT.

This chain uses TRBV29-1 with TRBJ2-2, with D unclear. The CDR3 has 11 amino acids. Germline V gene sequence: CDR1 SQVTM, CDR2 ANQGSEA. Here the CDR3 reads CSGQNTGELFF. The CDR3 coding sequence is TGCAGTGGCCAGAACACCGGGGAGCTGTTTTTT.